Following are 10 T cell receptor beta chains from one sample sequenced in a study of blood T cell repertoires in COVID-19 (TCRdb year 2020). Receptor libraries were prepared by the immunoSEQ multiplex PCR assay. The table was pulled from immuneACCESS by TCRdb, which kept in-frame rearrangements only. Such tables lose some clones; where checked, under half of the loss comes from unresolved V genes, and the rest has no known cause. The sample includes roughly 67,000 clones, with 80% to 95% observed a single time. The biggest ten clones account for about 3.1% of the sample. Sequences were obtained from peripheral blood. Source of these receptors: a man between 65 and 85 years old with active COVID-19.

The chain has TRBV6-6 and TRBJ2-5; D uncertain. CDR3 size: 14 residues. V dropped 0 bases and J dropped 2 bases, with 7 bases sitting between them. CDR1 MNHNY and CDR2 SVGAGI come from the germline V gene (reference sequence). The CDR3 spells CASSYSPGQETQYF. Written as DNA, the CDR3 is TGTGCCAGCAGTTACTCGCCCGGGCAAGAGACCCAGTACTTC.

The CDR3 protein is CASSSWAHYEQYF. The CDR3 nucleotides read TGTGCCAGCAGTTCGTGGGCCCACTACGAGCAGTACTTC. The rearrangement uses TRBV6-2 or TRBV6-3 and TRBJ2-7; no clear D gene. Trimming removed 4 bases at V and 3 bases at J, with 10 bases between. Germline-derived CDR1 and CDR2 are MNHEY and SVGEGT. The CDR3 loop spans 13 amino acids.

CDR3 sequence reads: CASRKQDRAYNEQFF. The DNA for the CDR3 is TGTGCCAGCAGAAAACAGGACAGGGCCTACAATGAGCAGTTCTTC. This chain joins TRBV27 and TRBJ2-1, with 8 bases fitting TRBD1. V was clipped by 6 bases and J by 2 bases; unmatched bases: 6. The CDR3 has 15 residues. Germline values: CDR1 MNHEY, CDR2 SMNVEV (reference sequence).

The sample holds one count of this clone. This rearrangement joins TRBV18 to TRBJ2-5; no definite D call. Germline loops: CDR1 KGHSH, CDR2 LQKENI. V dropped 0 bases and J dropped 4 bases, with 6 bases sitting between them. The CDR3 is 13 residues long. The CDR3 nucleotides are TGTGCCAGCTCACCACCGGTCGGAGAGACCCAGTACTTC. Translating gives CASSPPVGETQYF. Full variable domain (remainder filled in from reference TRBV18 and TRBJ2-5): NAGVMQNPRHLVRRRGQEARLRCSPMKGHSHVYWYRQLPEEGLKFMVYLQKENIIDESGMPKERFSAEFPKEGPSILRIQQVVRGDSAAYFCASSPPVGETQYFGPGTRLLVL.

The chain employs TRBV5-4 and TRBJ2-1, with 10 bases aligning to TRBD1. CDR1 is SGHNT, CDR2 YYREEE, per germline (reference sequence). This CDR3 spans 15 amino acids. J lost 2 bases, V lost 6 bases, and 5 bases had no gene match. The CDR3 sequence is CASKFGTGAYNEQFF. The CDR3 DNA sequence: TGTGCCAGCAAATTTGGGACAGGGGCCTACAATGAGCAGTTCTTC.

The chain links TRBV5-8 to TRBJ2-7, with D possibly TRBD2 on 5 matching bases. Between the trimmed V and J ends, which lost 1 base and 4 bases, there was a span of 18 bases. This CDR3 is 16 amino acids long. Germline assignment: CDR1 SGHTS and CDR2 YDEGEE. The CDR3 DNA is TGTGCCAGCAGCTTGAACATTTACGGTGGAGGATACGAGCAGTACTTC. Translation: CASSLNIYGGGYEQYF. The full variable domain, rest sourced from reference TRBV5-8 and TRBJ2-7, is EAGVTQSPTHLIKTRGQQATLRCSPISGHTSVYWYQQALGLGLQFLLWYDEGEERNRGNFPPRFSGRQFPNYSSELNVNALELEDSALYLCASSLNIYGGGYEQYFGPGTRLTVT.

The chain employs TRBV6-2 or TRBV6-3 and TRBJ1-1; tentative D call: TRBD1 (5 bases). Trimming removed 2 bases at V and 11 bases at J, with 15 bases between. CDR3 length equals 13 residues. Germline V CDR1 and CDR2: MNHEY, SVGEGT. The CDR3 protein is CASSYPRENSAFF. CDR3 sequence (DNA): TGTGCCAGCAGTTACCCCAGGGAAAATTCGGCTTTCTTT.

This chain connects TRBV2 to TRBJ2-5; the match to TRBD2 covers 11 bases. CDR1 and CDR2 (germline): SNHLY, FYNNEI. This CDR3 spans 16 amino acids. V lost 6 bases, J lost 5 bases, and 11 bases stayed unmatched. The CDR3 here is CASSLQTSGTGETQYF. CDR3 sequence (DNA): TGTGCCAGCAGCCTGCAGACTAGCGGGACAGGGGAGACCCAGTACTTC.

The gene calls are TRBV19 and TRBJ2-7; maybe TRBD2 (5 bases). The germline V gene encodes CDR1 LNHDA and CDR2 SQIVND (reference sequence). Deletions cut 2 bases from V and 3 bases from J, with 17 bases between. CDR3 length: 16 residues. The DNA of the CDR3 is TGTGCCAGTAGTATATCCCCCCGAGGGCTCATCTACGAGCAGTACTTC. Its translation is CASSISPRGLIYEQYF.

This chain joins TRBV11-3 and TRBJ1-6, with D possibly matching TRBD1 (6 bases). Trimming removed 0 bases at V and 7 bases at J, with 10 bases between. From germline, CDR1 is SGHNT and CDR2 YENEEA. The length of the CDR3 is 15 residues. CDR3 sequence: CASSLDPDRNSPLHF. The DNA of the CDR3 is TGTGCCAGCAGCTTAGATCCGGACAGAAATTCACCCCTCCACTTT.